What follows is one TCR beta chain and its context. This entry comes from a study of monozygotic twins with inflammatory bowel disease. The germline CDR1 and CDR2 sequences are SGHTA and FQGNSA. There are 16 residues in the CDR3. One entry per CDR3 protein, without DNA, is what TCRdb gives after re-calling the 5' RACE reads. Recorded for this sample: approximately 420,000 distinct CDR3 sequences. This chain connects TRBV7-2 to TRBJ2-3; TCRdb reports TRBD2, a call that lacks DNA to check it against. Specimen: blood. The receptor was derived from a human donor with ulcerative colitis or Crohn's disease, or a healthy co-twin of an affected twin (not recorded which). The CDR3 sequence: CASSSLAGGLGDTQYF.